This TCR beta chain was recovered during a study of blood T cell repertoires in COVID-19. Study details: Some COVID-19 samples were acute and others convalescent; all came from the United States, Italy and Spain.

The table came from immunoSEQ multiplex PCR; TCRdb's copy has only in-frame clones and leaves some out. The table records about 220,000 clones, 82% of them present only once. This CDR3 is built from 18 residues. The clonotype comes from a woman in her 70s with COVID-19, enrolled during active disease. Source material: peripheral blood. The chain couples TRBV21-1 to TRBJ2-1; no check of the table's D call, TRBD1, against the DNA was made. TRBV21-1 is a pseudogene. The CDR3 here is CASSKLGGTGRVYNEQFF. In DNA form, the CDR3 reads TGTGCCAGCAGCAAATTAGGGGGGACAGGGAGGGTATACAATGAGCAGTTCTTC.